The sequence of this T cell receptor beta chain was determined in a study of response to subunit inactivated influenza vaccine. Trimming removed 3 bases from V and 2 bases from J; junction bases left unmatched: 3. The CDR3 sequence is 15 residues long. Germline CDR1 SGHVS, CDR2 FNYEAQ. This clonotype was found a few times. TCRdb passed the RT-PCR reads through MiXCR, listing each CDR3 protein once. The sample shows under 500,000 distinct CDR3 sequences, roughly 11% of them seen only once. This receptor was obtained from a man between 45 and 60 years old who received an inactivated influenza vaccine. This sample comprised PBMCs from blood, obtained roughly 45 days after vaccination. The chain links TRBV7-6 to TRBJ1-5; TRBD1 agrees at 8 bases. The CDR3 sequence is CASSFLQGGNQPQHF. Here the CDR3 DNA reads TGTGCCAGCAGCTTTCTACAGGGGGGCAATCAGCCCCAGCATTTT.